The clone carrying this T cell receptor beta chain was recorded a few times. Its antigen is as yet unknown. The data were taken from a study of cytomegalovirus exposure and HLA in healthy donors. Study-level points and caveats: Later on, a genetic analysis was performed. It linked a missense variant in DCLRE1C with V- and J-gene trimming of TCR beta. Later on, an analysis tied over 15,000 TCR beta sequences to HLA alleles at 0.05 false discovery rate. As was reported, the classifier diagnosed cytomegalovirus status with high specificity and sensitivity.

PCR was performed using 60 Vbeta and 13 Jbeta primers. This table comes from immunoSEQ multiplex PCR, and its TCRdb copy is limited to in-frame clones, with some not included. The sample lists over 150,000 clones; about 77% were seen once. This receptor was identified in a woman aged 40 to 49 in good health and CMV-seropositive. The source material was PBMCs.

CDR3 bases: TGTGCCAGCAGTTGGACAGGGGGGTCCTACGAGCAGTACTTC. It encodes CASSWTGGSYEQYF. The V and J genes are TRBV27 and TRBJ2-7; the match to TRBD1 covers 10 bases. CDR3 length equals 14 residues. V shed 4 bases, J shed 1 base, and the junction held 1 base outside the gene matches. CDR1 is MNHEY and CDR2 is SMNVEV in the germline V gene (reference sequence).